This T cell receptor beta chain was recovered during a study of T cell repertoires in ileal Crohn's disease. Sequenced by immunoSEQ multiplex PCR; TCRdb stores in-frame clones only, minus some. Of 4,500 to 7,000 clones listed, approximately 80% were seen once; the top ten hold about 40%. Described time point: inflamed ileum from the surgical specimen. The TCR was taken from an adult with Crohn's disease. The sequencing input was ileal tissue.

The CDR3 DNA follows: TGTGCCAGCAGGTCAGGGGGAAGCGGGCTCACTGAAGCTTTCTTT. Protein product: CASRSGGSGLTEAFF. The chain employs TRBV6-1 and TRBJ1-1; 7 bases align to TRBD1. Germline V gives CDR1 MNHNS, CDR2 SASEGT. This CDR3 is 15 amino acids long. With 6 bases clipped from V and 4 bases from J, the junction kept 11 bases outside the gene matches.